The entry below gives a single T cell receptor beta chain sequence along with its context. All patients relapsed after autologous stem cell transplantation, and brentuximab vedotin exposure varied. Isolation of CD8+ T cells from thawed PBMCs used magnetic negative selection. The sample originates from a study of PD-1 blockade in classical Hodgkin lymphoma. Background on the study: Patients got intravenous nivolumab 3 mg/kg every 2 weeks.

Only in-frame clones appear in the TCRdb table, and some are missing; sequencing was by immunoSEQ multiplex PCR. The sample has about 27,000 clones, about 91% seen once. This sequence originates from a human donor with classical Hodgkin lymphoma. Sample: CD8+ T cells from blood, taken at baseline.

CDR3 protein: CASSPDRLNTEAFF. CDR3 coding DNA: TGTGCCAGCAGCCCGGACAGGCTGAACACTGAAGCTTTCTTT. The V and J genes are TRBV14 and TRBJ1-1; 7 nucleotides agree with TRBD1. V was pared by 4 bases and J by 0 bases, with 2 bases of the junction left unmatched. CDR1 is SGHDN, CDR2 FVKESK, per germline. The CDR3 is 14 residues long.